This T cell receptor (beta chain) was sequenced for a study of blood T cell repertoires in COVID-19. Clones were read by immunoSEQ multiplex PCR, and TCRdb kept only the in-frame ones, dropping some. The sample contains 45,000 to 55,000 clones, about 90% of which appear only once. With 4 bases removed from V and 5 bases from J, the gap between germline ends came to 11 bases. The CDR3 runs 13 residues. Germline loops: CDR1 MNHNY, CDR2 SVGAGI (reference sequence). The V call is TRBV6-6, the J call TRBJ2-5; D gene ambiguous. Input material: peripheral blood. The receptor was derived from a man older than 75 with acute or convalescent COVID-19. The CDR3 coding sequence is TGTGCCAGCAGTTCCGCTTGGCGGGAGACCCAGTACTTC. Translation: CASSSAWRETQYF.